This T cell receptor (beta chain) was obtained from a study of T cell responses to AZD1222 COVID-19 vaccine. TCRdb's copy holds only in-frame clones and misses some; the assay was immunoSEQ multiplex PCR. The sample carries 95,000 to 100,000 clones, 86% recorded once. Points from the study as a whole: Rises in breadth and depth of Spike-specific TCRs came after two AZD1222 doses.

With regard to this clone: As yet, its antigen is unknown.

V was pared by 5 bases and J by 6 bases, with 21 bases between. Germline assignment: CDR1 SGHDT and CDR2 YYEEEE. This CDR3 spans 15 amino acids. The sequencing used peripheral blood, collected on day 0 of AZD1222 vaccination. The clonotype was recovered from an adult in good health. The chain is built from TRBV5-6 and TRBJ2-7; D possibly corresponds to TRBD2 (5 bases). In nucleotides, the CDR3 is TGTGCCAGCAGTCCCCTGAGAGGGTTTGATTCCGAGCAGTACTTC. Translation gives CASSPLRGFDSEQYF.